Each of the 5 T cell receptor beta chains below was sequenced from the same sample in a study of regulatory and conventional T cells in RAG deficiency. Only in-frame clones appear in the TCRdb table, and some are missing; sequencing was by immunoSEQ multiplex PCR. The table shows tens of thousands of clones, with 85% to 95% occurring only once. Genomic DNA came from blood conventional CD4+ T cells gated CD25-low CD127-high. The same sample was also used in a study of regulatory T cells. That study adds: Amplification used 52 TRBV primers and 13 TRBJ primers.

Sample: CD4+ T cells sorted from blood. These receptor sequences come from a human donor in good health.

The chain combines TRBV6-1 with TRBJ2-7; D is perhaps TRBD2 (6 bases). V was trimmed by 6 bases and J by 0 bases, leaving 15 bases between them. The length of the CDR3 is 15 residues. Germline CDR1 and CDR2: MNHNS and SASEGT. This CDR3 is CASRAGRAGSYEQYF. In DNA form, the CDR3 reads TGTGCCAGCAGGGCGGGACGGGCTGGCTCCTACGAGCAGTACTTC.

The genes are TRBV10-1 and TRBJ2-3, with 10 bases matching TRBD2. The CDR3 runs to 16 residues. V was clipped by 3 bases and J by 2 bases; unmatched bases: 5. Germline V gene lookup returns CDR1 WNHNN and CDR2 SYGVQD (reference sequence). CDR3 DNA sequence: TGCGCCAGCAGTGATCGAGCGGGAGGGTACACAGATACGCAGTATTTT. Amino acids: CASSDRAGGYTDTQYF.

This chain connects TRBV2 to TRBJ2-1, with 9 nucleotides matching TRBD1. Per the germline V gene, CDR1 is SNHLY and CDR2 is FYNNEI. The CDR3 is 15 amino acids. The junction had 5 bases not matched to a gene; V was cut back by 6 bases and J by 2 bases. The CDR3 DNA is TGTGCCAGCAGGGGACAGGGCCAAGCCTACAATGAGCAGTTCTTC. It yields the protein CASRGQGQAYNEQFF.

The rearrangement joins TRBV5-1 to TRBJ2-7; TRBD2 matches 11 bases. The V and J ends lost 0 bases and 4 bases, in that order; junction bases with no gene match: 6. The CDR3 runs to 16 residues. Germline lookup yields CDR1 SGHRS and CDR2 YFSETQ. In nucleotides, the CDR3 is TGCGCCAGCAGCTTGGCCCCTAGCGGGGGGAATTACGAGCAGTACTTC. This codes for CASSLAPSGGNYEQYF.

The rearrangement uses TRBV18 and TRBJ1-1, with 7 positions matching TRBD1. Per the germline V gene, CDR1 is KGHSH and CDR2 is LQKENI. This CDR3 comprises 16 residues. J was trimmed by 1 base and V by 5 bases; bases with no gene match: 10. For the CDR3, the DNA is TGTGCCAGCTCAACCGCCGAGGGACAGAAGAACACTGAAGCTTTCTTT. This translates into CASSTAEGQKNTEAFF. The full variable domain, in which reference TRBV18 and TRBJ1-1 provide the parts outside the CDR3, is NAGVMQNPRHLVRRRGQEARLRCSPMKGHSHVYWYRQLPEEGLKFMVYLQKENIIDESGMPKERFSAEFPKEGPSILRIQQVVRGDSAAYFCASSTAEGQKNTEAFFGQGTRLTVV.